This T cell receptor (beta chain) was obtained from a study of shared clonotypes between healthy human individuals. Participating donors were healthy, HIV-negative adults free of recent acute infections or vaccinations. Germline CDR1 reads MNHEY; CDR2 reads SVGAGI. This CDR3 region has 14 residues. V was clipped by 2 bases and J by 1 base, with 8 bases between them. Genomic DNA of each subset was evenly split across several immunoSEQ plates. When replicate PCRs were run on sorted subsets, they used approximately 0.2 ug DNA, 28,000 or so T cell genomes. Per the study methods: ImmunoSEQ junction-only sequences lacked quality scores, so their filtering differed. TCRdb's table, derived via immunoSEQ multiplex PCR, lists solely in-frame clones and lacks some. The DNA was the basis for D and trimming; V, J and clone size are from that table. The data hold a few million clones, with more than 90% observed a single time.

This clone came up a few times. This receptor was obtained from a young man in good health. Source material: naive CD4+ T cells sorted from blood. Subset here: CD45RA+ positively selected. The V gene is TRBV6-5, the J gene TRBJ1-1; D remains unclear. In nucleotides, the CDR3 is TGTGCCAGCAGTTACCTGGGGAAGAACACTGAAGCTTTCTTT. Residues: CASSYLGKNTEAFF.